A single sample gave rise to the 32 T cell receptor beta chains below, sequenced in a study of blood T cell repertoires in COVID-19. Libraries were prepared by immunoSEQ multiplex PCR; TCRdb keeps only in-frame clonotypes and omits some of them. The sample has about 210,000 clones, more than 75% seen once. Sequenced input: peripheral blood. All receptors come from a man aged 60-69 years with acute or convalescent COVID-19.

The V gene is TRBV27, the J gene TRBJ2-7; the D is unclear. The length of the CDR3 is 17 residues. Deletions cut 3 bases from V and 0 bases from J, with 18 bases between. Germline CDR1 reads MNHEY; CDR2 reads SMNVEV (reference sequence). The CDR3 here is CASSFSGFGDRSYEQYF. CDR3 coding DNA: TGTGCCAGCAGTTTTTCCGGGTTTGGCGACCGCTCCTACGAGCAGTACTTC.

The V call is TRBV25-1, the J call TRBJ2-2; D is perhaps TRBD2 (7 bases). The CDR3 loop spans 15 amino acids. V lost 3 bases and J lost 4, with 12 bases in between. Germline CDR1 and CDR2: MGHDK and SYGVNS. The CDR3 here is CASSDGGALTGELFF. CDR3 in DNA: TGTGCCAGCAGTGATGGGGGGGCGCTCACCGGGGAGCTGTTTTTT.

J is TRBJ2-3 and V is TRBV25-1; 13 nucleotides line up with TRBD2. Germline CDR1 reads MGHDK; CDR2 reads SYGVNS. J was trimmed by 4 bases and V by 3 bases; bases with no gene match: 4. CDR3 length equals 16 residues. The DNA for the CDR3 is TGTGCCAGCAGTGATGCGGGACTAGCGGGGCCAGATACGCAGTATTTT. It encodes CASSDAGLAGPDTQYF.

The chain joins TRBV11-2 to TRBJ2-1, with 10 bases matching TRBD2. The CDR3 spans 16 residues. CDR1 is SGHAT, CDR2 FQNNGV, per germline. The V segment lost 3 bases and the J segment 4 bases; nucleotides outside the gene matches: 6. The CDR3 loop is CASSFQPAGGYNEQFF. CDR3 coding DNA: TGTGCCAGCAGCTTTCAGCCAGCGGGGGGGTACAATGAGCAGTTCTTC.

This sequence joins TRBV5-1 and TRBJ1-1; D may be TRBD1 (5 bases). CDR3 size: 13 residues. The germline V gene encodes CDR1 SGHRS and CDR2 YFSETQ. V lost 0 bases to trimming and J lost 8 bases, with 11 bases between them. CDR3 DNA sequence: TGCGCCAGCAGCTTGGGACAGCCTGCGGAAGCTTTCTTT. It translates to CASSLGQPAEAFF.

This clone has only a few counts. The chain is built from TRBV11-2 and TRBJ1-1, with D uncertain. The CDR3 sequence is 14 residues long. CDR1 and CDR2 from the germline V gene are SGHAT and FQNNGV. V was pared by 5 bases and J by 6 bases, with 16 bases between. The CDR3 bases are TGTGCCAGCAGCCAAGGACTATTAAACCCTGAAGCTTTCTTT. Its translation: CASSQGLLNPEAFF.

The chain links TRBV18 to TRBJ1-1; D is uncertain. Per the germline V gene, CDR1 is KGHSH and CDR2 is LQKENI. V was pared by 0 bases and J by 3 bases, with 8 bases between. CDR3 length equals 14 residues. The CDR3 loop reads CASSPPEVHTEAFF. The CDR3 coding sequence is TGTGCCAGCTCACCACCTGAGGTTCACACTGAAGCTTTCTTT.

The rearrangement joins TRBV3-1 (or the pseudogene TRBV3-2) to TRBJ1-2; perhaps TRBD1 as D (6 bases). Germline CDR1 is LGHDT and CDR2 is YNNKEL (reference sequence). This CDR3 contains 14 residues. The V end lost 0 bases, the J end lost 14 bases, and 19 bases lay between the germline ends. CDR3 region: CASSQDALVTGKTF. The CDR3 region has the DNA TGTGCCAGCAGCCAAGATGCCCTCGTGACAGGAAAGACCTTC.

The chain carries TRBV19 and TRBJ1-2, with D tentatively TRBD1 (6 bases). Germline V gene lookup returns CDR1 LNHDA and CDR2 SQIVND (reference sequence). The CDR3 is 13 residues long. V lost 3 bases to trimming and J lost 8 bases, with 13 bases between them. The CDR3 spells CASSIPSGAGYTF. The CDR3 DNA reads as TGTGCCAGTAGTATCCCCTCAGGGGCGGGCTACACCTTC.

The rearrangement links TRBV7-2 to TRBJ2-6; TRBD1 matches at 7 bases. Germline CDR1 is SGHTA and CDR2 is FQGNSA. CDR3 length equals 17 residues. V lost 5 bases and J lost 0; bases outside the gene matches: 7. CDR3 DNA sequence: TGTGCCAGCAGCCCTGGGGACAGACTCTCTGGGGCCAACGTCCTGACTTTC. It is translated as CASSPGDRLSGANVLTF.

The gene calls are TRBV19 and TRBJ1-2, with TRBD1 identical over 7 bases. V lost 5 bases, J lost 1 base, and 7 bases stayed unmatched. Germline CDR1 is LNHDA and CDR2 is SQIVND (reference sequence). CDR3 size: 15 residues. The DNA of the CDR3 is TGTGCCAGTAGTCCTGGGACAGCTAATAACTATGGCTACACCTTC. This codes for CASSPGTANNYGYTF.

The J gene is TRBJ2-1, the V gene TRBV7-9; 10 bases map to TRBD2. CDR1 and CDR2 (germline): SEHNR, FQNEAQ (reference sequence). V was pared by 1 base and J by 9 bases, with 9 bases of the junction left unmatched. This CDR3 is 16 amino acids long. The CDR3 reads CASSLELGLARGEQFF. The CDR3 DNA reads as TGTGCCAGCAGCTTAGAACTGGGACTAGCGAGAGGTGAGCAGTTCTTC.

The V gene is TRBV4-1, the J gene TRBJ2-3; possibly TRBD1 for D (6 bases). V lost 0 bases to trimming and J lost 4 bases, with 14 bases between them. The CDR3 contains 16 residues. Germline V gives CDR1 MGHRA, CDR2 YSYEKL. The CDR3 is CASSQDRVGGADTQYF. In DNA, the CDR3 is TGCGCCAGCAGCCAAGACAGAGTTGGGGGCGCAGATACGCAGTATTTT.

This clone has a handful of counts. This chain connects TRBV4-2 to TRBJ1-6; possibly TRBD1 for D (5 bases). The germline CDR1 and CDR2 sequences are LGHNA and YNFKEQ. The CDR3 covers 14 residues. V lost 0 bases, J lost 5 bases, and 5 bases lay in between. The CDR3 spells CASSQDRDNSPLHF. CDR3 nucleotide sequence: TGTGCCAGCAGCCAAGACAGGGATAATTCACCCCTCCACTTT.

The rearrangement uses TRBV2 and TRBJ2-7, with D possibly matching TRBD1 (5 bases). V lost 5 bases to trimming and J lost 11 bases, with 25 bases between them. This CDR3 is built from 15 residues. The germline gives CDR1 SNHLY, CDR2 FYNNEI. CDR3 loop: CASSPAIGAIMYEYF. As DNA, the CDR3 is TGTGCCAGCAGTCCTGCGATAGGGGCTATTATGTACGAGTACTTC.

The table lists this clone with a few counts. This rearrangement joins TRBV18 to TRBJ2-7; D not resolved. Looked up from germline, CDR1 is KGHSH and CDR2 is LQKENI. CDR3 length: 15 residues. Trimming shortened V by 1 base and J by 7 bases, and 17 bases separated the two germline ends. The chain's CDR3 is CASSPLDAVMEEQYF. The CDR3 bases are TGTGCCAGCTCACCACTAGACGCTGTGATGGAGGAGCAGTACTTC. Full variable domain (outside the CDR3, taken from reference TRBV18 and TRBJ2-7): NAGVMQNPRHLVRRRGQEARLRCSPMKGHSHVYWYRQLPEEGLKFMVYLQKENIIDESGMPKERFSAEFPKEGPSILRIQQVVRGDSAAYFCASSPLDAVMEEQYFGPGTRLTVT.

J is TRBJ1-1 and V is TRBV5-4; no firm D call. The CDR3 is 13 amino acids. Germline V gives CDR1 SGHNT, CDR2 YYREEE (reference sequence). The V gene lost 0 bases and the J gene lost 4 bases, with 7 bases spanning the gap. The CDR3 region is CASSLDAGTEAFF. CDR3 in DNA: TGTGCCAGCAGCTTGGATGCGGGCACTGAAGCTTTCTTT.

This clone was seen just once. The chain combines TRBV3-1 (or the pseudogene TRBV3-2) with TRBJ1-6; possibly TRBD1 for D (5 bases). V gave up 0 bases and J gave up 7 bases, with 13 bases separating them. Germline V gene sequence: CDR1 LGHDT, CDR2 YNNKEL (reference sequence). The CDR3 sequence is 16 residues long. The CDR3 here is CASSQEGGTGNSPLHF. CDR3 nucleotide sequence: TGTGCCAGCAGCCAAGAGGGGGGGACGGGAAATTCACCCCTCCACTTT.

The genes are TRBV6-5 and TRBJ2-7, with TRBD1 matching over 8 bases. V gave up 4 bases and J gave up 5 bases; unmatched junction bases: 1. This CDR3 region has 12 residues. Germline V gene sequence: CDR1 MNHEY, CDR2 SVGAGI. CDR3 loop: CASSSRGHEQYF. The CDR3 DNA reads TGTGCCAGCAGTTCCAGGGGGCACGAGCAGTACTTC.

The chain employs TRBV2 and TRBJ2-3; 8 bases line up with TRBD2. With 7 bases clipped from V and 2 bases from J, the junction kept 11 bases outside the gene matches. This CDR3 is 16 amino acids long. Germline V gives CDR1 SNHLY, CDR2 FYNNEI. In DNA, the CDR3 is TGTGCCAGCAAAGGACGCGGGGGGACCCCCACAGATACGCAGTATTTT. As protein: CASKGRGGTPTDTQYF.

This chain joins TRBV7-2 and TRBJ2-1; a possible D gene is TRBD1 (6 bases). V was cut by 2 bases and J by 11 bases, with 10 bases left in between. The CDR3 has 12 residues. Germline lookup yields CDR1 SGHTA and CDR2 FQGNSA. The CDR3 coding sequence is TGTGCCAGCAGCTTATTACAGGGACAGCAGTTCTTC. It translates to CASSLLQGQQFF.

The chain couples TRBV7-9 to TRBJ2-1; possibly TRBD1 for D (7 bases). The CDR3 runs 14 residues. With 6 bases removed from V and 6 bases from J, the gap between germline ends came to 15 bases. The V gene's germline CDR1 is SEHNR and CDR2 FQNEAQ (reference sequence). In nucleotides, the CDR3 is TGTGCCAGCAGGGGGGGACAGCCTTTCAATGAGCAGTTCTTC. Translated, it gives CASRGGQPFNEQFF.

The genes are TRBV18 and TRBJ1-1, with D tentatively TRBD1 (6 bases). Per germline, CDR1 KGHSH and CDR2 LQKENI. This CDR3 has 12 residues. V was trimmed by 6 bases and J by 5 bases, leaving 10 bases between them. DNA for the CDR3: TGTGCCAGCTCGCCCACAGGGACTGAAGCTTTCTTT. It encodes CASSPTGTEAFF.

The V and J genes are TRBV2 and TRBJ2-7, with D perhaps TRBD1 (6 bases). V was pared by 6 bases and J by 4 bases, with 19 bases between. Germline loops: CDR1 SNHLY, CDR2 FYNNEI. The length of the CDR3 is 15 residues. The CDR3 region has the DNA TGTGCCAGCAGCCGACAGGCACCGGGGCCTTACGAGCAGTACTTC. The encoded protein is CASSRQAPGPYEQYF.

This clone was observed once. This rearrangement joins TRBV3-1 (or the pseudogene TRBV3-2) to TRBJ1-5; TRBD1 matches at 7 bases. The germline gives CDR1 LGHDT, CDR2 YNNKEL (reference sequence). The trim removed 1 base at V and 3 bases at J, leaving 3 bases unmatched. The CDR3 consists of 15 residues. CDR3 DNA: TGTGCCAGCAGCCAAGGGGACAGAAACAATCAGCCCCAGCATTTT. Translating it yields CASSQGDRNNQPQHF.

The V and J genes are TRBV9 and TRBJ2-5; possible D gene TRBD1, 6 bases. This CDR3 has 16 residues. Germline CDR1 reads SGDLS; CDR2 reads YYNGEE. V dropped 4 bases and J dropped 4 bases, with 20 bases sitting between them. CDR3 in amino acids: CASSSPLGRGAETQYF. In DNA form, the CDR3 reads TGTGCCAGCAGCTCGCCCTTGGGCAGGGGAGCAGAGACCCAGTACTTC.

The chain combines TRBV2 with TRBJ1-1, with 7 bases identical to TRBD1. Germline CDR1 is SNHLY and CDR2 is FYNNEI. V trimming: 6 bases; J trimming: 10 bases; junction bases outside the gene matches: 11. CDR3 length: 13 amino acids. CDR3 nucleotides: TGTGCCAGCAGGGAACGACAGGGACGCGGAGCTTTCTTT. Amino acid sequence: CASRERQGRGAFF.

The chain employs TRBV20-1 and TRBJ2-7; D might be TRBD2 (6 bases). In germline, CDR1 is DFQATT, CDR2 SNEGSKA (reference sequence). V gave up 3 bases and J gave up 2 bases, with 14 bases separating them. The CDR3 extends over 14 amino acids. The DNA of the CDR3 is TGCAGTGCTAGTGGGCTAGCGAGGGCCTACGAGCAGTACTTC. As protein: CSASGLARAYEQYF.

The chain carries TRBV6-5 and TRBJ2-5; maybe TRBD2 (6 bases). In germline, CDR1 is MNHEY, CDR2 SVGAGI. The CDR3 extends over 15 amino acids. Trimming stripped 4 bases from V and 5 bases from J, with 17 bases between. CDR3: CASSSIGVRGETQYF. The CDR3 region has the DNA TGTGCCAGCAGTTCCATCGGGGTTCGGGGGGAGACCCAGTACTTC.

The rearrangement uses TRBV6-6 and TRBJ1-1; D call uncertain. V lost 10 bases to trimming and J lost 0 bases, with 6 bases between them. The germline CDR1 and CDR2 sequences are MNHNY and SVGAGI (reference sequence). This CDR3 has 11 amino acids. The CDR3 spells CATIMNTEAFF. For the CDR3, the DNA is TGTGCCACTATTATGAACACTGAAGCTTTCTTT.

The chain links TRBV28 to TRBJ2-7, with 10 bases identical to TRBD2. The CDR3 runs to 15 residues. V dropped 3 bases and J dropped 3; count of bases not matched to a gene: 5. Germline-derived CDR1 and CDR2 are MDHEN and SYDVKM. Here the CDR3 reads CASSFQLAGNYEQYF. The CDR3 region has the DNA TGTGCCAGCAGTTTCCAACTAGCGGGAAACTACGAGCAGTACTTC.

The gene calls are TRBV6-5 and TRBJ1-1; 10 bases line up with TRBD1. V lost 6 bases to trimming and J lost 1 base; unmatched junction nucleotides: 5. The V gene's germline CDR1 is MNHEY and CDR2 SVGAGI. The CDR3 totals 15 residues. Here the CDR3 reads CASSPDRGPNTEAFF. The CDR3 DNA sequence: TGTGCCAGCAGCCCAGACAGGGGGCCGAACACTGAAGCTTTCTTT.